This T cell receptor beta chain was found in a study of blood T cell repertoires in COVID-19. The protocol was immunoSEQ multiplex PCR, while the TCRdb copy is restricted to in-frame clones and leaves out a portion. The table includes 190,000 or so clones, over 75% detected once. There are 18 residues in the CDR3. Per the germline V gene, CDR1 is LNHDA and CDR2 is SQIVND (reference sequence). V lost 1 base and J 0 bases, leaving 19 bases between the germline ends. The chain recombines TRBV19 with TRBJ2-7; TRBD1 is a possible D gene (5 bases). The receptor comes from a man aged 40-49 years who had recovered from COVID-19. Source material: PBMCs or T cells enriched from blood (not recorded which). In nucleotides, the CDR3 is TGTGCCAGTAGTATAGCTGGGGCTCGGCAGGGAAGCTCCTACGAGCAGTACTTC. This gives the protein CASSIAGARQGSSYEQYF.